A selection of T cell receptor beta chains follows, all from one sample in a study of radiotherapy plus CTLA-4 blockade in lung cancer. Assay used: immunoSEQ multiplex PCR; TCRdb lists only in-frame clones, some missing. The top ten hold approximately 2.5% of the sample, which has about 110,000 clones, over 75% seen once. This material consisted of peripheral blood, taken from a patient treated with radiotherapy plus ipilimumab. Source of these receptors: a human donor with non-small cell lung cancer that progressed on radiotherapy plus ipilimumab. Some clones in this sample may be carry-over from other donors' samples. The conserved cysteine and the conserved F or W are not part of the CDR3 here.

ASSIGTAGGEQY,TRBJ2-7,TRBV19
ASSPGTSGYYEQY,TRBJ2-7,TRBV11-2
ASQRQVSTNEKLF,TRBJ1-4,TRBV2
ASSPSGTVNTGELF,TRBJ2-2,TRBV11-2
ASSVDGGGPYNEQF,TRBJ2-1,TRBV9
ASSLRGLSGNTIY,TRBJ1-3,TRBV5-5
ASSLTGGGSYNEQF,TRBJ2-1,TRBV5-1
ASSPPRGGRNEQF,TRBJ2-1,TRBV28
ASSPLNKDSTGELF,TRBJ2-2,TRBV18
ASSLVYQGAPGANVLT,TRBJ2-6,TRBV7-2
SGGPSSGANVLT,TRBJ2-6,TRBV29-1
ASSFPGTVAGELF,TRBJ2-2,TRBV7-9
ASSDPDRYNSPLH,TRBJ1-6,TRBV2
ASSGTGTGHTEAF,TRBJ1-1,TRBV6-5
ASLSTGRTSYNSPLH,TRBJ1-6,TRBV28
ASSLRTSGGEGTDTQY,TRBJ2-3,TRBV4-2
ASSSQGREQY,TRBJ2-7,TRBV28
ASSQEGRGVGNTIY,TRBJ1-3,TRBV4-3
ASGTRGARGTGELF,TRBJ2-2,TRBV12-5
ASSSSGTAEQY,TRBJ2-7,TRBV7-9
ASSKGTGAILAEAF,TRBJ1-1,TRBV7-8
ASSLLGGGGGTDTQY,TRBJ2-3,TRBV27
ASSDTQGGVSQPQH,TRBJ1-5,TRBV6-1
ASSEYPAGNTIY,TRBJ1-3,TRBV25-1
ASSRVAGGSNEQY,TRBJ2-7,TRBV6-6
ASSARTASAETQY,TRBJ2-5,TRBV9
ASSQDLYGSDTQY,TRBJ2-3,TRBV4-3
ASSFPRAGQYNEQF,TRBJ2-1,TRBV13
ASSLGRGGEKLF,TRBJ1-4,TRBV5-8
ASSDPWGGETQY,TRBJ2-5,TRBV25-1
ASSAATNTEAF,TRBJ1-1,TRBV5-1
AWIRGTANSPLH,TRBJ1-6,TRBV30
ASTIQVGSGANVLT,TRBJ2-6,TRBV5-1